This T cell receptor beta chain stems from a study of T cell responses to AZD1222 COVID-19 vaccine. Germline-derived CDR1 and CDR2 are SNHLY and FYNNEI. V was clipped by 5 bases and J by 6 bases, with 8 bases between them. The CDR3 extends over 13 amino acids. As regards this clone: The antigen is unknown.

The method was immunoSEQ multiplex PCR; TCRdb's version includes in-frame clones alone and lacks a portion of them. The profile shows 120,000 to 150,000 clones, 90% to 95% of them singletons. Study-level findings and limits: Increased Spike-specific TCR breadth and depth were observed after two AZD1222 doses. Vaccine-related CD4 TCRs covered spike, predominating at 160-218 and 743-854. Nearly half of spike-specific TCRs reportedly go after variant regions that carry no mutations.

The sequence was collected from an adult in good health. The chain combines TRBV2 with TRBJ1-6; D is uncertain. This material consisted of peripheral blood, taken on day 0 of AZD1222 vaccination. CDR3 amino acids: CASSFSINSPLHF. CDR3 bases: TGTGCCAGCAGTTTCAGTATTAATTCACCCCTCCACTTT.